This record looks at one TCR beta chain sequence and its context. A far larger clone is only one base removed, so a read error is likely. The V gene's germline CDR1 is SGHVS and CDR2 FNYEAQ. CDR3 length: 13 amino acids. Deletions cut 0 bases from V and 4 bases from J, with 7 bases between. Sequencing was performed with immunoSEQ multiplex PCR; in TCRdb, only in-frame clones are kept and a portion is missing. The data hold over 850,000 clones, with 75% to 85% observed a single time. This sample is drawn from a study of shared clonotypes between healthy human individuals. Specimen: memory CD4+ T cells from PBMCs. Described subset: CD45RA-negative fraction. The clonotype was recovered from a man aged 18 to 29 in good health. Some clones in this sample may be carry-over from other donors' samples. V is TRBV7-6 and J is TRBJ2-7; TRBD1 might be the D (5 bases). CDR3: CASSLAQGYEQYF. The CDR3 nucleotides read TGTGCCAGCAGCTTAGCTCAGGGTTACGAGCAGTACTTC.